This TCR beta chain was retrieved from a study of PD-L1 blockade in urothelial cancer. Whole-study context: The median number of T cells present in blood samples was fewer than 150,000.

Sequenced by immunoSEQ multiplex PCR; TCRdb stores in-frame clones only, minus some. The table lists 65,000 to 80,000 clones, roughly nine tenths of them singletons. The CDR3 runs 15 residues. CDR1 is ENHRY and CDR2 is SYGVKD in the germline V gene. V lost 3 bases and J lost 7; bases outside the gene matches: 5. Time point of the sample: pretreatment peripheral blood. The sequence came from a man in his sixties or seventies with urothelial cancer. Sequenced material: PBMCs, taken around atezolizumab (anti-PD-L1) treatment. The V call is TRBV10-3, the J call TRBJ2-1; 11 positions match TRBD2. CDR3 region: CAISDLAGGRNEQFF. DNA for the CDR3: TGTGCCATCAGTGACCTAGCGGGAGGCCGGAATGAGCAGTTCTTC.